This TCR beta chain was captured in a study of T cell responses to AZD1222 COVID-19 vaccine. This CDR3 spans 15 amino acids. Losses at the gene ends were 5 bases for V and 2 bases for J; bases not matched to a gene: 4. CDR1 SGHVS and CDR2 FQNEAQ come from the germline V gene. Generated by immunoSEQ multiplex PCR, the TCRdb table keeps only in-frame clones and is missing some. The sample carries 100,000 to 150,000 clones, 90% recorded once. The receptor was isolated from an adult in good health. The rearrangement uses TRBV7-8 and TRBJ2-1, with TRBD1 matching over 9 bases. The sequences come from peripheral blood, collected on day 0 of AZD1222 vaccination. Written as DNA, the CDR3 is TGTGCCAGCAGCCCTTGGACAGGGGCCTACAATGAGCAGTTCTTC. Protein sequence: CASSPWTGAYNEQFF.